What follows is one TCR beta chain and its context. The antigen is undetermined. This CDR3 spans 13 amino acids. CDR1 GTSNPN and CDR2 SVGIG come from the germline V gene (reference sequence). The germline V and J ends were trimmed by 0 bases and 7 bases, with 12 bases remaining between them. The data originate from a study of Ad26.COV2.S vaccination and SARS-CoV-2 variants. Study information: Enrolled in COV1001, the donor was in the Ad26.COV2.S trial arm, which received the vaccine. Study-wide results and limits: Among vaccine recipients, spike-specific TCR breadth exceeded that of placebo recipients. Possibly, TCR breadth and depth analyses underestimated total T cell responses.

Sequencing was performed with immunoSEQ multiplex PCR; in TCRdb, only in-frame clones are kept and a portion is missing. The data show 300,000 to 500,000 clones, less than 90% seen once. Treatment here: about 20 received Ad26.COV2.S at low or high dose, single or two shots; several received placebo; per-sample allocation not given. Sampling took place 63 days after the first vaccine or placebo injection. The shot given was an Ad26 vector that makes Wuhan-strain SARS-CoV-2 spike. The chain links TRBV30 to TRBJ1-2; the D gene is possibly TRBD1 (5 bases). The starting material was peripheral blood, obtained in a trial of Ad26.COV2.S vaccine versus placebo. The clonotype was recovered from a person between 18 and 59 years old who received the Ad26.COV2.S COVID-19 vaccine or a placebo. The CDR3 DNA reads as TGTGCCTGGAGTGTGGGCAGGGCGGGTGGCTACACCTTC. It is translated as CAWSVGRAGGYTF. Full variable domain (rest looked up from reference TRBV30 and TRBJ1-2): SQTIHQWPATLVQPVGSPLSLECTVEGTSNPNLYWYRQAAGRGLQLLFYSVGIGQISSEVPQNLSASRPQDRQFILSSKKLLLSDSGFYLCAWSVGRAGGYTFGSGTRLTVV.